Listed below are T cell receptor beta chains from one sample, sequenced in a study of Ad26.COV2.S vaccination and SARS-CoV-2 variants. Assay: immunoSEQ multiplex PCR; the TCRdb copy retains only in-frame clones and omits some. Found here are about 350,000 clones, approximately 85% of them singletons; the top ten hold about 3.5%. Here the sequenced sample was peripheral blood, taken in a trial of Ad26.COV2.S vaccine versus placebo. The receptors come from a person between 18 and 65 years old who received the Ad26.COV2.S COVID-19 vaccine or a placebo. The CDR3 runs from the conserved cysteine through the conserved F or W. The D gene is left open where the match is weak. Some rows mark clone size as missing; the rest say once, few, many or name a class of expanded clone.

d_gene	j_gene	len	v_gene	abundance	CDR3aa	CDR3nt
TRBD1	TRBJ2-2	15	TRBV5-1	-	CASSLGQGANGELFF	TGCGCCAGCAGCTTGGGACAGGGGGCGAACGGGGAGCTGTTTTTT
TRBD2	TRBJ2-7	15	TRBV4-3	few	CASSPSGRMIYEQYF	TGCGCCAGCAGCCCGAGCGGGAGGATGATCTACGAGCAGTACTTC
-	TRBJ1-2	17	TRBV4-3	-	CASSQDQGRGANYGYTF	TGCGCCAGCAGCCAAGATCAAGGCAGGGGAGCTAACTATGGCTACACCTTC
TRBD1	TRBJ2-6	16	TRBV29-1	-	CSVGTGATSGANVLTF	TGCAGCGTAGGGACAGGGGCAACCTCTGGGGCCAACGTCCTGACTTTC
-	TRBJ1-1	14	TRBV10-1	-	CASSLGGGNTEAFF	TGCGCCAGCAGCCTCGGAGGGGGAAACACTGAAGCTTTCTTT
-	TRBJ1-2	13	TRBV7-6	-	CASSLAREVGYTF	TGTGCCAGCAGCTTAGCGCGAGAAGTTGGCTACACCTTC
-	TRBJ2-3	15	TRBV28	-	CASSLLGRETDTQYF	TGTGCCAGCAGTTTATTGGGCAGGGAGACAGATACGCAGTATTTT
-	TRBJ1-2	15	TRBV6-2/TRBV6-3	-	CASSWRQGGTYGYTF	TGTGCCAGCAGTTGGAGGCAGGGCGGAACCTATGGCTACACCTTC
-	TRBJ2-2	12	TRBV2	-	CASSRGPGELFF	TGTGCCAGCAGTCGAGGGCCCGGGGAGCTGTTTTTT
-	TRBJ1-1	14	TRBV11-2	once	CASSLERTNTEAFF	TGTGCCAGCAGCTTAGAACGGACGAACACTGAAGCTTTCTTT
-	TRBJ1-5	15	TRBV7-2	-	CASSPVGGATQPQHF	TGTGCCAGCAGCCCTGTCGGGGGAGCGACCCAGCCCCAGCATTTT
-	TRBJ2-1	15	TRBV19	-	CASSEAGASYNEQFF	TGTGCCAGTAGTGAGGCAGGGGCTTCTTACAATGAGCAGTTCTTC
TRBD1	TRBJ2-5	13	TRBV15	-	CATCRQGEETQYF	TGTGCCACCTGTAGACAGGGGGAGGAGACCCAGTACTTC
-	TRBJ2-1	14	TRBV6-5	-	CASSSWTGPNEQFF	TGTGCCAGCAGTTCCTGGACTGGACCCAATGAGCAGTTCTTC
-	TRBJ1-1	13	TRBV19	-	CASSIRPNWEAFF	TGTGCCAGTAGTATCCGACCAAATTGGGAAGCTTTCTTT
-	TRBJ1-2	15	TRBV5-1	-	CASSSKQGSNYGYTF	TGCGCCAGCAGCTCGAAACAGGGCTCTAACTATGGCTACACCTTC
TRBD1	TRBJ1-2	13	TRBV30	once	CAWSEQGGGGYTF	TGTGCCTGGAGTGAGCAGGGGGGAGGTGGCTACACCTTC
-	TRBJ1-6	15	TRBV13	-	CASSSGEPWNSPLHF	TGTGCCAGCAGCTCGGGGGAGCCATGGAATTCACCCCTCCACTTT
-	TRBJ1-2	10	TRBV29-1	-	CSAEQNGYTF	TGCAGCGCCGAACAAAATGGCTACACCTTC
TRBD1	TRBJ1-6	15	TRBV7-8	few	CASSLKGTGESPLHF	TGTGCCAGCAGCCTGAAGGGGACAGGGGAATCACCCCTCCACTTT
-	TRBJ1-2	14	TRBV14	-	CASSPDSNGYGYTF	TGTGCCAGCAGCCCGGACAGTAATGGGTATGGCTACACCTTC
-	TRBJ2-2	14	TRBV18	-	CASRGQQNTGELFF	TGTGCCAGCAGGGGACAACAGAACACCGGGGAGCTGTTTTTT
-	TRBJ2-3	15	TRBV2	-	CASSPMWGRTDTQYF	TGTGCCAGCAGCCCAATGTGGGGACGCACAGATACGCAGTATTTT
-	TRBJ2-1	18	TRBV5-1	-	CASSLATASDSSYNEQFF	TGCGCCAGCAGCTTGGCCACGGCTAGCGACAGCTCCTACAATGAGCAGTTCTTC
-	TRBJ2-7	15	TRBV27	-	CASRGQSRSSYEQYF	TGTGCCAGCAGAGGACAGTCCAGGAGCTCCTACGAGCAGTACTTC
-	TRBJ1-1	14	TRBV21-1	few	CASLPGGVNTEAFF	TGTGCCAGCCTGCCAGGGGGAGTGAACACTGAAGCTTTCTTT
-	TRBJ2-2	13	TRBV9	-	CASSVGGTGELFF	TGTGCCAGCAGCGTAGGGGGGACCGGGGAGCTGTTTTTT
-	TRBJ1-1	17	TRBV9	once	CASSVGVDGVHEAEAFF	TGTGCCAGCAGCGTAGGTGTGGACGGAGTCCACGAGGCTGAAGCTTTCTTT
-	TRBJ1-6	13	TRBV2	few	CASSARINSPLHF	TGTGCCAGCAGTGCGCGTATTAATTCACCCCTCCACTTT
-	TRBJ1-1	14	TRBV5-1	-	CASSSGVFSTEAFF	TGCGCCAGCAGTTCAGGGGTTTTTAGCACTGAAGCTTTCTTT
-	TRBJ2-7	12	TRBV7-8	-	CASSQDMREQYF	TGTGCCAGCAGCCAGGACATGCGAGAGCAGTACTTC
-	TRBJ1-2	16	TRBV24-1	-	CATTSGSRVAHYGYTF	TGTGCCACCACGTCGGGGTCCAGGGTAGCACACTATGGCTACACCTTC
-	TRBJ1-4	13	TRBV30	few	CAWSGGGNEKLFF	TGTGCCTGGAGTGGGGGGGGTAATGAAAAACTGTTTTTT